Each of the 17 T cell receptor beta chains below was sequenced from the same sample in a study of early T cells in non-severe SARS-CoV-2 infection. Each CDR3 protein gets one entry after TCRdb re-called the 5' RACE reads with MiXCR. The sample gives 50,000 to 70,000 distinct CDR3 sequences, approximately 15% of which show up once; 10% is in the top ten. The starting material was whole blood, obtained at baseline. The receptor source for this set is an adult who was a healthcare worker with PCR-confirmed SARS-CoV-2 infection or an uninfected control (not recorded which).

V is TRBV18 and J is TRBJ1-5; D unclear. CDR3 length: 15 amino acids. Germline V CDR1 and CDR2: KGHSH, LQKENI. With 2 bases removed from V and 6 bases from J, the gap between germline ends came to 14 bases. In DNA, the CDR3 is TGTGCCAGCTCACCATTAGCCGGAACCGGTCAGCCCCAGCATTTT. Translation: CASSPLAGTGQPQHF.

The J gene is TRBJ2-5, the V gene TRBV3-1; 7 bases match TRBD2. V lost 0 bases, J lost 4 bases, and 8 bases stayed unmatched. The CDR3 covers 16 residues. CDR1 and CDR2 from the germline V gene are LGHDT and YNNKEL (reference sequence). Here the CDR3 reads CASSQDRLAKGETQYF. DNA of the CDR3: TGTGCCAGCAGCCAAGATCGACTAGCCAAGGGAGAGACCCAGTACTTC.

For this clonotype: Just one base apart from a much larger clone, this may be a read error. In nucleotides, the CDR3 is TGTGCCAGCACCGGAGGTTGCGAGCAGTACTTC. It encodes CASTGGCEQYF. The genes are TRBV7-9 and TRBJ2-7, with D tentatively TRBD2 (5 bases). Germline CDR1 and CDR2: SEHNR and FQNEAQ (reference sequence). The CDR3 is 11 amino acids. The ends were cut back, 7 bases at V and 6 bases at J, with 10 bases in the middle.

This chain joins TRBV28 and TRBJ1-1; 10 nucleotides align to TRBD1. Trimming cost V 3 bases and J 6 bases; bases outside gene matches: 7. CDR1 MDHEN and CDR2 SYDVKM come from the germline V gene. This CDR3 comprises 15 residues. The DNA for the CDR3 is TGTGCCAGCAGTTTCTCGACAGGGGGCTCGGCTGAAGCTTTCTTT. The encoded protein is CASSFSTGGSAEAFF. Drawing the rest from reference TRBV28 and TRBJ1-1, the complete variable domain is DVKVTQSSRYLVKRTGEKVFLECVQDMDHENMFWYRQDPGLGLRLIYFSYDVKMKEKGDIPEGYSVSREKKERFSLILESASTNQTSMYLCASSFSTGGSAEAFFGQGTRLTVV.

This clonotype was picked up many times. The rearrangement uses TRBV4-1 and TRBJ1-4; 7 bases are a match to TRBD1. Per the germline V gene, CDR1 is MGHRA and CDR2 is YSYEKL. CDR3 length: 16 residues. V shed 4 bases and J 0 bases; nucleotides not matched to a gene: 5. CDR3 bases: TGCGCCAGCAGCCCGAGACAGGGAGCAACTAATGAAAAACTGTTTTTT. The encoded protein is CASSPRQGATNEKLFF.

The chain recombines TRBV6-2 or TRBV6-3 with TRBJ2-7; D call uncertain. V was clipped by 9 bases and J by 2 bases, with 5 bases between them. The length of the CDR3 is 10 residues. Germline loops: CDR1 MNHEY, CDR2 SVGEGT. CDR3 DNA sequence: TGTGCCAGGGACCCCTACGAGCAGTACTTC. This sequence encodes CARDPYEQYF.

This clonotype was counted a few times. DNA for the CDR3: TGTGCCAGCAGTCTCCGGGCAGGAGAAGAGACCCAGTACTTC. Its translation is CASSLRAGEETQYF. The chain uses TRBV27 and TRBJ2-5; D is unclear. Deletions cut 5 bases from V and 3 bases from J, with 13 bases between. The CDR3 has 14 residues. Germline CDR1 and CDR2: MNHEY and SMNVEV (reference sequence).

This clonotype was observed at least ten times. Because it lacks the conserved phenylalanine or tryptophan at the end, this CDR3 is likely a read error. The limits of the CDR3 on the DNA are not certain, so only TCRdb's listed CDR3 is given. This chain uses TRBV11-2 with TRBJ2-7; the table assigns TRBD1, which was not confirmed against the DNA. Germline CDR1 reads SGHAT; CDR2 reads FQNNGV. Both ends counted, the CDR3 spans 15 residues. CDR3 amino acids: CASSSYKTSGTGVAL.

This clonotype was seen repeatedly, ten times or more. The rearrangement joins TRBV20-1 to TRBJ2-1; D not certain. Germline loops: CDR1 DFQATT, CDR2 SNEGSKA (reference sequence). CDR3 length: 13 amino acids. V lost 0 bases and J lost 8, with 11 bases in between. The CDR3 here is CSARDPSYHEQFF. The DNA for the CDR3 is TGCAGTGCTAGAGATCCTAGTTATCATGAGCAGTTCTTC.

This clonotype was detected a few times. The gene calls are TRBV7-9 and TRBJ2-5, with TRBD1 as a possible D gene (6 bases). The V and J ends lost 1 base and 4 bases respectively, with 13 bases between them. Germline lookup yields CDR1 SEHNR and CDR2 FQNEAQ (reference sequence). This CDR3 is 15 amino acids long. This CDR3 is CASSLGDTGRETQYF. For the CDR3, the DNA is TGTGCCAGCAGCTTAGGGGATACAGGGAGAGAGACCCAGTACTTC.

V and J are TRBV20-1 and TRBJ1-1; unclear D gene. The CDR3 is 12 amino acids. Germline-derived CDR1 and CDR2 are DFQATT and SNEGSKA (reference sequence). V lost 4 bases to trimming and J lost 3 bases, with 9 bases between them. In DNA, the CDR3 is TGCAGTGCTATCGTTGGTTACACTGAAGCTTTCTTT. Translated, it gives CSAIVGYTEAFF.

The chain employs TRBV4-1 and TRBJ2-1, with D perhaps matching TRBD1 (6 bases). CDR3 length equals 17 residues. The V gene's germline CDR1 is MGHRA and CDR2 YSYEKL. Trimming shortened V by 3 bases and J by 2 bases, and 17 bases separated the two germline ends. The CDR3 region is CASSHYPARDTYNEQFF. In nucleotides, the CDR3 is TGCGCCAGCAGCCACTACCCGGCCCGGGACACCTACAATGAGCAGTTCTTC.

This clonotype showed up many times. This chain links TRBV29-1 with TRBJ2-1; 9 bases are shared with TRBD2. CDR1 SQVTM and CDR2 ANQGSEA come from the germline V gene. Trimming took 6 bases from V and 4 from J; bases not matched to a gene: 4. This CDR3 comprises 13 residues. In DNA form, the CDR3 reads TGCAGCGTGGCGGGAGGGAGGTACAATGAGCAGTTCTTC. Protein: CSVAGGRYNEQFF.

The rearrangement links TRBV20-1 to TRBJ2-2; possibly TRBD1 or TRBD2 for D (6 bases each). This CDR3 spans 13 amino acids. In germline, CDR1 is DFQATT, CDR2 SNEGSKA (reference sequence). Trimming left V 6 bases short and J 4 bases short, with 12 bases between. The CDR3 region is CSAARGATGELFF. The CDR3 region has the DNA TGCAGTGCAGCTAGGGGGGCCACCGGGGAGCTGTTTTTT.

There are many counts of this clonotype. The rearrangement links TRBV28 to TRBJ2-3; D is perhaps TRBD2 (7 bases). CDR1 and CDR2 from the germline V gene are MDHEN and SYDVKM. This CDR3 region has 12 residues. Deletions cut 6 bases from V and 7 bases from J, with 11 bases between. The CDR3 sequence is CASSEGGNTQYF. CDR3 sequence (DNA): TGTGCCAGCAGCGAGGGGGGGAATACGCAGTATTTT. The full variable domain, its missing parts supplied by reference TRBV28 and TRBJ2-3, is DVKVTQSSRYLVKRTGEKVFLECVQDMDHENMFWYRQDPGLGLRLIYFSYDVKMKEKGDIPEGYSVSREKKERFSLILESASTNQTSMYLCASSEGGNTQYFGPGTRLTVL.

This clonotype was seen ten or more times. The chain recombines TRBV12-3 or TRBV12-4 with TRBJ2-3, with 7 positions matching TRBD2. The CDR3 spans 16 residues. The junction had 8 bases not matched to a gene; V was cut back by 5 bases and J by 0 bases. CDR3 protein: CASSRRGDGSTDTQYF. In DNA form, the CDR3 reads TGTGCCAGCAGTCGCCGGGGGGACGGTAGCACAGATACGCAGTATTTT.

This clonotype appeared a few times. This chain connects TRBV5-1 to TRBJ2-5, with D unresolved. The CDR3 runs 15 residues. V shed 4 bases and J shed 0 bases, with 13 bases lying between them. The germline V gene encodes CDR1 SGHRS and CDR2 YFSETQ. CDR3 loop: CASSGSASHQETQYF. The DNA for the CDR3 is TGCGCCAGCAGCGGCTCAGCTAGTCACCAAGAGACCCAGTACTTC.